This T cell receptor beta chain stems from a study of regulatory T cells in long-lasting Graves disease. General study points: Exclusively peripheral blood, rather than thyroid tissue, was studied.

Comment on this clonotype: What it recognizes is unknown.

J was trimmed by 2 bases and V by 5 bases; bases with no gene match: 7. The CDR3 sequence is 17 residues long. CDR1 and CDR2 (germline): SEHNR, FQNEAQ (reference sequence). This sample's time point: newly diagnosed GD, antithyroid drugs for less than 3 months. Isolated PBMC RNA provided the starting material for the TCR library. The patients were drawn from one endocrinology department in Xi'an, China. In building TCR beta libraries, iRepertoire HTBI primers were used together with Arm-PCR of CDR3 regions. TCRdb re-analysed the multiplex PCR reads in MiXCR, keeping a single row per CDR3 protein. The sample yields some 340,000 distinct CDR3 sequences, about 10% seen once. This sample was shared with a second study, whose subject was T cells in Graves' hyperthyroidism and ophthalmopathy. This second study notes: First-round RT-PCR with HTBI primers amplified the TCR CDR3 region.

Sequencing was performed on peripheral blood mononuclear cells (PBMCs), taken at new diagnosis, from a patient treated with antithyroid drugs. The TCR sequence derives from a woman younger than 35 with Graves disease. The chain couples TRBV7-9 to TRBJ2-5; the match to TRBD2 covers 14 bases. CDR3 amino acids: CASSPGTSGGLQETQYF. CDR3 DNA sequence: TGTGCCAGCAGCCCGGGGACTAGCGGGGGCTTACAAGAGACCCAGTACTTC.